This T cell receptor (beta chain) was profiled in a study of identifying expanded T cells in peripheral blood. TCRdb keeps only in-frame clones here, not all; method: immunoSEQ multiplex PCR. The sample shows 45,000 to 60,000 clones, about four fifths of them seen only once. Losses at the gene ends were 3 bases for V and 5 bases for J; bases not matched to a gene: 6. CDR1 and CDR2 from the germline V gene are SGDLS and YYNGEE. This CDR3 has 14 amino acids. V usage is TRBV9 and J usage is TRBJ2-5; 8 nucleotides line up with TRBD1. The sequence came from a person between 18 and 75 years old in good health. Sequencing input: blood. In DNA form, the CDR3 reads TGTGCCAGCAGCGGAAGGACAGGGAGGGAGACCCAGTACTTC. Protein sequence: CASSGRTGRETQYF. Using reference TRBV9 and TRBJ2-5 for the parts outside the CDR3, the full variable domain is DSGVTQTPKHLITATGQRVTLRCSPRSGDLSVYWYQQSLDQGLQFLIQYYNGEERAKGNILERFSAQQFPDLHSELNLSSLELGDSALYFCASSGRTGRETQYFGPGTRLLVL.